The sequence of this T cell receptor beta chain was determined in a study of human T cells and chemical hapten exposure. Study overall: The study enrolled mostly female patients with alopecia areata, totalis or universalis. There were per-sample TCR yield variations, arising mainly from small pooled library volume differences.

Time point indicated: patch test 1, 2 weeks after DPC sensitization. Treatment of the sample: therapeutic diphenylcyclopropenone sensitization with weekly scalp DPC. CDR1 and CDR2 (germline): SGHAT, FQNNGV. The ends lost 4 bases at V and 4 bases at J; junction bases unmatched: 10. The CDR3 loop spans 16 amino acids. The library attached unique molecular identifiers to individual cDNA molecules. MiXCR was run by TCRdb on the RACE reads, yielding one entry per CDR3 protein. This table holds some 110,000 distinct CDR3 sequences, 9% to 14% found once. This TCR was recovered from a woman in her forties or fifties with alopecia areata. Some clones in this sample may be carry-over from other donors' samples. The V gene is TRBV11-2, the J gene TRBJ1-2; 9 nucleotides match TRBD1. The input for sequencing was whole blood, taken in connection with sensitization to the hapten diphenylcyclopropenone (DPC). CDR3 nucleotide sequence: TGTGCCAGCAGCTCCAGGGGACAGGGCTGGAGCTATGGCTACACCTTC. It codes for CASSSRGQGWSYGYTF. The whole variable domain, filled in from reference TRBV11-2 and TRBJ1-2, reads EAGVAQSPRYKIIEKRQSVAFWCNPISGHATLYWYQQILGQGPKLLIQFQNNGVVDDSQLPKDRFSAERLKGVDSTLKIQPAKLEDSAVYLCASSSRGQGWSYGYTFGSGTRLTVV.